This T cell receptor beta chain was identified during a study of T cell responses to AZD1222 COVID-19 vaccine. Study summary: Second doses at about 4 or about 12 weeks were pooled.

A note on this clone: The antigen is unknown.

Whole-study findings and limits: Receipt of two AZD1222 doses was followed by a rise in Spike-specific TCR breadth and depth. Repertoire samples came only from after the peak T cell response. Among spike-specific TCRs, nearly half reportedly target unmutated variant regions.

Trimming took 0 bases from V and 4 from J, leaving 6 bases between them. The CDR3 runs to 13 residues. CDR1 SGHKS and CDR2 YYEKEE come from the germline V gene (reference sequence). Assay used: immunoSEQ multiplex PCR; TCRdb lists only in-frame clones, some missing. Among about 170,000 clones listed, more than 85% were seen once. This material consisted of peripheral blood, taken on day 0 of AZD1222 vaccination. V is TRBV5-5 and J is TRBJ2-3; the D gene is possibly TRBD1 (6 bases). The source is an adult in good health. This CDR3 is CASSLGTADTQYF. CDR3 nucleotide sequence: TGTGCCAGCAGCTTGGGGACAGCAGATACGCAGTATTTT.